Included here is one T cell receptor (beta chain) sequence, with context. Sorted-subset replicate PCRs used approximately 200 ng of genomic DNA. This amount corresponded to about 30,000 T cell genomes. This table comes from immunoSEQ multiplex PCR, and its TCRdb copy is limited to in-frame clones, with some not included. The data contain around 1.9 million clones, approximately 92% of them singletons. The CDR3 runs to 14 residues. Germline values: CDR1 GTSNPN, CDR2 SVGIG (reference sequence). The V and J ends lost 3 bases and 4 bases respectively, with 14 bases between them. These data belong to a study of shared clonotypes between healthy human individuals. On the study more broadly: Researchers assigned three CD4 naive, three CD4 memory, two CD8 naive and one CD8 memory plate to each donor.

CD8 cells classed as naive were CD45RO-negative and positively selected for CCR7, excluding terminally differentiated effector memory CD45RA+ cells. There were no recent acute infections or vaccinations among the donors, who were healthy HIV-negative adults. Each sample came from a Caucasian adult donor living in Nashville, Tennessee. The chain recombines TRBV30 with TRBJ2-3; D unclear. The receptor's source is a man younger than 35 in good health. Some clones in this sample may be carry-over from other donors' samples. Material for sequencing was naive CD8+ T cells from PBMCs. CDR3 loop: CAWSVRGYPDTQYF. In DNA, the CDR3 is TGTGCCTGGAGCGTCCGAGGCTACCCAGATACGCAGTATTTT.